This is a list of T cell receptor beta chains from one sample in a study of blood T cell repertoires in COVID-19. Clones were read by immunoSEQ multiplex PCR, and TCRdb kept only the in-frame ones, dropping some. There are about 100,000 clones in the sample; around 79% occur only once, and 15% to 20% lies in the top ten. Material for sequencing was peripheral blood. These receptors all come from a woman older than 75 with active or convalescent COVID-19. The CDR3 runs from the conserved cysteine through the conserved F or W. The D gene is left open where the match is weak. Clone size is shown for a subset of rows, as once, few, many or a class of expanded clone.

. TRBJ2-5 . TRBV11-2 CASSSGVVGTSEETQYF TGTGCCAGCAGCTCAGGTGTGGTGGGGACTTCGGAAGAGACCCAGTACTTC
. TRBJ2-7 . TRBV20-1 CSASRRVLIEQYF TGCAGTGCTAGTCGGCGGGTCTTAATCGAGCAGTACTTC
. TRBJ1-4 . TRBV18 CASSTNEKLFF TGTGCCAGCTCTACAAATGAAAAACTGTTTTTT
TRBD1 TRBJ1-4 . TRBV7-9 CAAQGDNEKLFF TGTGCCGCACAGGGGGATAATGAAAAACTGTTTTTT
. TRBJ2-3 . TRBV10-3 CAIRVGRDGDTQYF TGTGCCATCAGGGTGGGGCGGGACGGAGATACGCAGTATTTT
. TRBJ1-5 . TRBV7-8 CASSLERNQPQHF TGTGCCAGCAGCTTAGAGAGGAATCAGCCCCAGCATTTT
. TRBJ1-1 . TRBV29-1 CSVRRGLDFMNTEAFF TGCAGCGTCCGAAGGGGGTTGGACTTTATGAACACTGAAGCTTTCTTT
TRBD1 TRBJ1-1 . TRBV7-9 CASSFWAGGRTEAFF TGTGCCAGCAGCTTTTGGGCAGGGGGACGCACTGAAGCTTTCTTT
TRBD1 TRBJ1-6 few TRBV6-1 CASSEGRDRGRGPYNSPLHF TGTGCCAGCAGTGAAGGAAGGGACAGGGGGCGGGGCCCCTATAATTCACCCCTCCACTTT
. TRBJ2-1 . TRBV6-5 CASSGQLINEQFF TGTGCCAGCAGCGGACAGTTGATTAATGAGCAGTTCTTC
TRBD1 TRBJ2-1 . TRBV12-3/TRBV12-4 CASSGQGNNEQFF TGTGCCAGCAGTGGACAGGGAAACAATGAGCAGTTCTTC
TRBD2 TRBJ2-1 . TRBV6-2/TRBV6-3 CASSYPSSGSVGEQFF TGTGCCAGCAGTTACCCTTCGAGCGGGAGCGTTGGTGAGCAGTTCTTC